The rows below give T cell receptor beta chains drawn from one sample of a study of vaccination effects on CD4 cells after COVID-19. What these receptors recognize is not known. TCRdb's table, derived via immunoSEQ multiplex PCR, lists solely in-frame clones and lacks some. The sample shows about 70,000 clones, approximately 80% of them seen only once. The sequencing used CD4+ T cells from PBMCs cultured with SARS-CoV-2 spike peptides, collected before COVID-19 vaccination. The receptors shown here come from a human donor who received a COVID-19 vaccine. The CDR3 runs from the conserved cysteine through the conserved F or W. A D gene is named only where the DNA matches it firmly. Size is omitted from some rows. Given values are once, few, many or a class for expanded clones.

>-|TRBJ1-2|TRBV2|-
CASSEMRVGYGYTF
TGTGCCAGCAGTGAGATGCGAGTGGGCTATGGCTACACCTTC
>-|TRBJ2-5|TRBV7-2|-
CASSTQGRQTQYF
TGTGCCAGCAGCACACAGGGGAGGCAGACCCAGTACTTC
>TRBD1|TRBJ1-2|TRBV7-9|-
CASSLRQGDYGYTF
TGTGCCAGCAGCCTAAGACAGGGGGACTATGGCTACACCTTC
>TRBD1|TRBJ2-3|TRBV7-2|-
CASSTRTGGRDTQYF
TGTGCCAGCAGCACCCGGACAGGGGGCAGAGATACGCAGTATTTT
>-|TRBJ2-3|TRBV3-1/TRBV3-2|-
CASSHSSGGARQYF
TGTGCCAGCAGCCATTCCTCGGGCGGGGCGCGACAGTATTTT
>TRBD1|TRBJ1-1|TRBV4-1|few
CASSLGTGGRNTEAFF
TGCGCCAGCAGCCTTGGGACAGGGGGGCGGAACACTGAAGCTTTCTTT
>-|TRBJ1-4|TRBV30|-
CAWSGGVREKLFF
TGTGCCTGGAGTGGAGGGGTGAGAGAAAAACTGTTTTTT
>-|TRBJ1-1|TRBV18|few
CASMDTLNTEAFF
TGTGCCAGCATGGACACACTGAACACTGAAGCTTTCTTT
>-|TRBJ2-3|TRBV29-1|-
CSVAWGADTQYF
TGCAGCGTTGCCTGGGGGGCAGATACGCAGTATTTT
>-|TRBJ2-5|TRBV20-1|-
CSASSPETQYF
TGCAGTGCTAGTAGTCCCGAGACCCAGTACTTC
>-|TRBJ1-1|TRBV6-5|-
CASSYGRDYTEAFF
TGTGCCAGCAGTTATGGCAGGGATTACACTGAAGCTTTCTTT
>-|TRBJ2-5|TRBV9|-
CASSPEGRDRETQYF
TGTGCCAGCAGCCCCGAGGGCCGGGACCGGGAGACCCAGTACTTC
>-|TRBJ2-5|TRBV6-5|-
CASSYSLRLEGTQYF
TGTGCCAGCAGTTACAGTTTGAGATTGGAGGGGACCCAGTACTTC
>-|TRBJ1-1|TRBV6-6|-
CASHRQRDTEAFF
TGTGCCAGCCACAGACAGCGGGACACTGAAGCTTTCTTT
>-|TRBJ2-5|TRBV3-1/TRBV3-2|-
CASSIRMQETQYF
TGTGCCAGCAGCATCCGGATGCAAGAGACCCAGTACTTC
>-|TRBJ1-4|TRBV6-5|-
CASSYGGGREKLFF
TGTGCCAGCAGTTACGGGGGGGGGCGTGAAAAACTGTTTTTT
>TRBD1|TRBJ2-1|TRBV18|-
CASSTGGGGSYNEQFF
TGTGCCAGCTCAACAGGGGGCGGAGGCTCCTACAATGAGCAGTTCTTC
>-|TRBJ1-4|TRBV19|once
CASRDMGPTKEKLFF
TGTGCCAGTAGGGACATGGGACCCACAAAAGAAAAACTGTTTTTT
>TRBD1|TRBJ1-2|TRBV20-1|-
CSAHRGDGYTF
TGCAGTGCTCACAGGGGTGATGGCTACACCTTC
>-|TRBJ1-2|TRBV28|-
CASSWVDRPNYGYTF
TGTGCCAGCAGTTGGGTCGACAGGCCCAACTATGGCTACACCTTC
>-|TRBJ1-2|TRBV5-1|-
CASSSVGQNLAGYTF
TGCGCCAGCAGCTCGGTCGGACAAAACCTTGCTGGCTACACCTTC
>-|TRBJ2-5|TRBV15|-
CATMRGALETQYF
TGTGCCACCATGCGGGGCGCCTTGGAGACCCAGTACTTC
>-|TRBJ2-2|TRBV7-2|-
CASSWSTGNTGELFF
TGTGCCAGCAGCTGGTCGACAGGGAACACCGGGGAGCTGTTTTTT
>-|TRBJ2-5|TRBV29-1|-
CSEHRGGETQYF
TGCAGCGAACACCGGGGAGGAGAGACCCAGTACTTC
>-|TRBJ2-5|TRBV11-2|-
CASRGGETQYF
TGTGCCAGCAGAGGGGGAGAGACCCAGTACTTC
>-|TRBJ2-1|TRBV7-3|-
CASSLLQGNEQFF
TGTGCCAGCAGCTTATTACAGGGTAATGAGCAGTTCTTC
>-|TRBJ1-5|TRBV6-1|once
CASSELGELGSNQPQHF
TGTGCCAGCAGTGAACTAGGAGAGTTGGGAAGCAATCAGCCCCAGCATTTT
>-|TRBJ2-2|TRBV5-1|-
CASSLGPEALGRTGELFF
TGCGCCAGCAGCTTGGGTCCCGAAGCCCTGGGGCGGACCGGGGAGCTGTTTTTT